This paragraph reports one T cell receptor beta chain. Its antigen is still unknown. These data are taken from a study of TIL therapy for anti-PD-1-resistant metastatic lung cancer. General study results and limits: Patients were highly selected, enriched for treatment-naive, never-smoker and oncogene-addicted cases.

With 0 bases removed from V and 8 bases from J, the gap between germline ends came to 6 bases. Germline V gene data show CDR1 as SGDLS and CDR2 as YYNGEE. This CDR3 region has 13 residues. Regarding time point: pre-treatment sample, taken before nivolumab and TIL therapy. This was the immunoSEQ v3 assay. Sequencing depth was approximately 2 million read pairs for survey level, roughly 4.5-6.5 million for deep. Data came from immunoSEQ multiplex PCR; TCRdb stores just in-frame clones and leaves some out. The data hold about 60,000 clones, with roughly 91% observed a single time. Sequences were derived from blood, sampled at baseline. The gene calls are TRBV9 and TRBJ1-6; D not resolved. This TCR was sampled from a person aged 25-79 years with non-small cell lung cancer. CDR3: CASSVEAHSPLHF. The CDR3 DNA reads as TGTGCCAGCAGCGTAGAGGCACATTCACCCCTCCACTTT.